This T cell receptor beta chain was obtained from a study of shared clonotypes between healthy human individuals. TCRdb's table, derived via immunoSEQ multiplex PCR, lists solely in-frame clones and lacks some. There are 2,100,000 or so clones in the sample; approximately 94% occur only once, and 0.1% to 0.15% lies in the top ten. This clone was picked up one time. The specimen was naive CD4+ T cells sorted from blood. Sample subset: CD45RA+ positively selected. This clonotype was sampled from a man between 18 and 35 years old in good health.

The CDR3 reads CASSSTGTAGELFF. The DNA of the CDR3 is TGTGCCAGCAGTTCGACGGGGACAGCCGGGGAGCTGTTTTTT. The chain employs TRBV6-5 and TRBJ2-2; 7 nucleotides align to TRBD1. Germline V gene sequence: CDR1 MNHEY, CDR2 SVGAGI. The V and J ends lost 4 bases and 6 bases, in that order; junction bases with no gene match: 5. CDR3 length: 14 residues.